This is a list of T cell receptor beta chains from one sample in a study of shared clonotypes between healthy human individuals. Clones were read by immunoSEQ multiplex PCR, and TCRdb kept only the in-frame ones, dropping some. Among 2 million to 3 million clones listed, 93% were seen once. Sequencing was carried out using naive CD4+ T cells from PBMCs. These receptors were taken from a man between 18 and 35 years old in good health. Some clones in this sample may be carry-over from other donors' samples. Each CDR3 is given with its conserved first and last residue. D genes are given only for firm matches. Clone sizes are given selectively: once, few, many, or a class where the clone is expanded.

TRBD2	TRBV27	-	TRBJ2-1	TGTGCCAGCAGTCCCGGGGCTAGCGGGAGGGACAATGAGCAGTTCTTC	CASSPGASGRDNEQFF
TRBD1	TRBV19	-	TRBJ2-7	TGTGCCACACGACGTGGGACAGGGCTCTACGAGCAGTACTTC	CATRRGTGLYEQYF
TRBD1	TRBV28	-	TRBJ1-2	TGTGCCAGCAGTTCACAGGGGTTTGGCTACACCTTC	CASSSQGFGYTF
TRBD2	TRBV11-2	once	TRBJ2-3	TGTGCCAGCAGCCCCCGACGTAGCGGGAGGGCCTCTAGCACAGATACGCAGTATTTT	CASSPRRSGRASSTDTQYF
-	TRBV7-9	-	TRBJ2-2	TGTGCCAGCAGCTTTGACAGCTACACCGGGGAGCTGTTTTTT	CASSFDSYTGELFF
-	TRBV7-9	-	TRBJ2-1	TGTGCCAGCAGCTTCGGTGGGGATGGGAATGAGCAGTTCTTC	CASSFGGDGNEQFF
TRBD2	TRBV5-1	-	TRBJ2-1	TGCGCCAGCAGCTTGCCTACGGGGAGCGGACTAGCGGTGATCTACAATGAGCAGTTCTTC	CASSLPTGSGLAVIYNEQFF
-	TRBV9	-	TRBJ1-3	TGTGCCAGCAGCGTTTCACAGGGTCGATCTGGAAACACCATATATTTT	CASSVSQGRSGNTIYF
TRBD1	TRBV6-5	-	TRBJ1-4	TGTGCCAGCAGCAGGACAGGGGGATCTGGTGAAAAACTGTTTTTT	CASSRTGGSGEKLFF
-	TRBV6-9	-	TRBJ2-7	TGTGCCAGCAGCCGAGGTGGGGACCCCTACGAGCAGTACTTC	CASSRGGDPYEQYF
-	TRBV7-2	-	TRBJ2-3	TGTGCCAGCACCCTGGCCCGAGAAGATACGCAGTATTTT	CASTLAREDTQYF
-	TRBV15	once	TRBJ1-4	TGTGCCTCAAGCAGGGATGGCGAAAAACTGTTTTTT	CASSRDGEKLFF
-	TRBV6-6	-	TRBJ2-1	TGTGCCAGCGGCCGCGGGAACTACAATGAGCAGTTCTTC	CASGRGNYNEQFF
-	TRBV2	-	TRBJ1-6	TGTGCCAGCAGTTATAGGACAGCCGGTTCACCCCTCCACTTT	CASSYRTAGSPLHF
-	TRBV5-1	-	TRBJ2-2	TGCGCCAGCAGCCCCGCTCCTGGGTACACCGGGGAGCTGTTTTTT	CASSPAPGYTGELFF
-	TRBV6-6	-	TRBJ2-7	TGTGCCAGCAGTTACCCCGGGGAGGTTTACGAGCAGTACTTC	CASSYPGEVYEQYF
-	TRBV5-4	-	TRBJ2-5	TGTGCCAGCAGCCCCTTAGGGGAGACCCAGTACTTC	CASSPLGETQYF
-	TRBV6-5	-	TRBJ2-2	TGTGCCAGCACATGGGGGGGGCTAAACACCGGGGAGCTGTTTTTT	CASTWGGLNTGELFF
TRBD1	TRBV30	once	TRBJ2-5	TGTGCCTGGAGTATACAGGGGTCGATCGAGACCCAGTACTTC	CAWSIQGSIETQYF
TRBD2	TRBV6-1	-	TRBJ2-1	TGTGCCAGCAGCAACCGGGGGACTAGGGGGGATGAGCAGTTCTTC	CASSNRGTRGDEQFF
-	TRBV27	-	TRBJ1-2	TGTGCCAGCAGTTTAAATGCCGTTGGTGGCTACACCTTC	CASSLNAVGGYTF
-	TRBV18	-	TRBJ1-1	TGTGCCAGCTTCGTTTTGTGGGGAGGGTCCACTGAAGCTTTCTTT	CASFVLWGGSTEAFF
-	TRBV6-5	-	TRBJ2-1	TGTGCCAGCAGGCCACCGGGCTCCTACAATGAGCAGTTCTTC	CASRPPGSYNEQFF
-	TRBV28	-	TRBJ1-1	TGTGCCAGCAGTTTACTAGCGTTGAACACTGAAGCTTTCTTT	CASSLLALNTEAFF
-	TRBV29-1	-	TRBJ1-2	TGCAGCGTTGAAGGGGATAGGGTTGGCTACACCTTC	CSVEGDRVGYTF
-	TRBV2	-	TRBJ1-5	TGTGCCAGCAGTGAAGCATCCACAGGTCAGCCCCAGCATTTT	CASSEASTGQPQHF
TRBD1	TRBV27	-	TRBJ1-3	TGTGCCAGCAGCAACAGGGGCTCTGGAAACACCATATATTTT	CASSNRGSGNTIYF
TRBD1	TRBV12-5	-	TRBJ1-1	TGTGCTAGTGGTTATGGGTACAGGGGGAACACTGAAGCTTTCTTT	CASGYGYRGNTEAFF
-	TRBV5-1	-	TRBJ2-1	TGCGCCAGCAGCTTGGGAGACAGCTCCTACAATGAGCAGTTCTTC	CASSLGDSSYNEQFF
TRBD1	TRBV5-1	-	TRBJ2-1	TGCGCCAGCAGCTCACAGGGGTACAATGAGCAGTTCTTC	CASSSQGYNEQFF
-	TRBV27	-	TRBJ1-1	TGTGCCAGCAGTCGGGGGGGAACTCACACTGAAGCTTTCTTT	CASSRGGTHTEAFF
-	TRBV6-4	-	TRBJ1-2	TGTGCCAGCAGTGACCCCGGACAGATCAACTATGGCTACACCTTC	CASSDPGQINYGYTF
-	TRBV27	-	TRBJ2-1	TGTGCCAGCAGTTCCTTCGGTATGGGGAGTCGCAATGAGCAGTTCTTC	CASSSFGMGSRNEQFF
-	TRBV7-2	-	TRBJ1-1	TGTGCCAGCAGCTTAGATGGTGGGACTGAAGCTTTCTTT	CASSLDGGTEAFF
-	TRBV5-1	-	TRBJ1-3	TGCGCCAGCATAACCGGGACACGAAATGCTGGAAACACCATATATTTT	CASITGTRNAGNTIYF
-	TRBV2	-	TRBJ1-1	TGTGCCAGCAAGCGGGAGAACACTGAAGCTTTCTTT	CASKRENTEAFF
TRBD1	TRBV25-1	-	TRBJ1-6	TGTGCCAGCATGGGGGACAGGTTTTATAATTCACCCCTCCACTTT	CASMGDRFYNSPLHF
TRBD2	TRBV5-6	-	TRBJ2-3	TGTGCCAGCAGCTTGGTCGGTGCCCTAGCGGGGGTCACAGATACGCAGTATTTT	CASSLVGALAGVTDTQYF
-	TRBV7-9	-	TRBJ2-7	TGTGCCAGCAGCTTAGAGTACGAGCAGTACTTC	CASSLEYEQYF
TRBD2	TRBV5-4	-	TRBJ2-2	TGTGCCAGCAGCTTGAGTAGCGGGGTGAACACCGGGGAGCTGTTTTTT	CASSLSSGVNTGELFF
-	TRBV7-3	-	TRBJ2-3	TGTGCCAGCAGCTTAGACAGATATTCTAGCACAGATACGCAGTATTTT	CASSLDRYSSTDTQYF
-	TRBV27	-	TRBJ2-1	TGTGCCAGCAGGCGCTCACCCCCGGGGGGCGGGAGTGGTAATGAGCAGTTCTTC	CASRRSPPGGGSGNEQFF
TRBD1	TRBV6-6	-	TRBJ1-2	TGTGCCAGCAGTTATGGACAGGACCTTCGTTATGGCTACACCTTC	CASSYGQDLRYGYTF
-	TRBV5-4	-	TRBJ2-3	TGTGCCAGCAGTCCGGCAGGGGGGGCTAGCACAGATACGCAGTATTTT	CASSPAGGASTDTQYF
-	TRBV6-1	-	TRBJ2-7	TGTGCCAGCAGTGAAGGCAGCAACGAGCAGTACTTC	CASSEGSNEQYF
TRBD1	TRBV18	-	TRBJ1-4	TGTGCCAGCTCGGGACAGGGGAATGAAAAACTGTTTTTT	CASSGQGNEKLFF
-	TRBV28	-	TRBJ1-1	TGTGCCAGCAACGGAGGGGGGGGGAACACTGAAGCTTTCTTT	CASNGGGGNTEAFF
-	TRBV7-9	-	TRBJ2-4	TGTGCCAGCAGCCCCACACAGTTAGCCAAAAACATTCAGTACTTC	CASSPTQLAKNIQYF
-	TRBV4-1	once	TRBJ1-3	TGCGCCAGCAGCTTAAGAGGGACATTCTCCTCCGGAAACACCATATATTTT	CASSLRGTFSSGNTIYF
-	TRBV28	-	TRBJ1-1	TGTGCCAGCAGCATAAGACCCGGGGCAGGGCCAACTGAAGCTTTCTTT	CASSIRPGAGPTEAFF
-	TRBV5-1	-	TRBJ2-7	TGCGCCAGCAGCTCAAATATCGGGGGAGAGCAGTACTTC	CASSSNIGGEQYF
-	TRBV7-2	-	TRBJ2-3	TGTGCCAGCAGCCCCAGGGTCACAGATACGCAGTATTTT	CASSPRVTDTQYF